Following are 27 T cell receptor beta chains from one sample sequenced in a study of T cells expressing NK-cell markers. TCRdb processed the 5' RACE reads again and assigns one entry to each CDR3 protein, with no DNA. The sample features some 410,000 distinct CDR3 sequences, with approximately 7% in its top ten. The source material was blood T cells: a sorted CD56 or NKG2C T cell subset, CD4+ or CD8+ T cells, or bulk PBMC T cells (not recorded which). Receptors originate from a woman aged 18 to 75 in good health.

The chain uses TRBV2 and TRBJ2-2. This CDR3 spans 11 amino acids. The germline gives CDR1 SNHLY, CDR2 FYNNEI. The CDR3 sequence is CASREPGELFF. Full variable domain (missing parts from reference TRBV2 and TRBJ2-2): EPEVTQTPSHQVTQMGQEVILRCVPISNHLYFYWYRQILGQKVEFLVSFYNNEISEKSEIFDDQFSVERPDGSNFTLKIRSTKLEDSAMYFCASREPGELFFGEGSRLTVL.

The chain combines TRBV7-2 with TRBJ2-5; as DNA is missing, the TRBD1 call by TCRdb cannot be tested. The CDR3 contains 12 residues. Germline-derived CDR1 and CDR2 are SGHTA and FQGNSA. The CDR3 here is CASGTKQETQYF. Full variable domain (remainder filled in from reference TRBV7-2 and TRBJ2-5): GAGVSQSPSNKVTEKGKDVELRCDPISGHTALYWYRQSLGQGLEFLIYFQGNSAPDKSGLPSDRFSAERTGGSVSTLTIQRTQQEDSAVYLCASGTKQETQYFGPGTRLLVL.

The chain is built from TRBV24-1 and TRBJ1-5; there is no DNA to check the TCRdb D call of TRBD1. CDR1 and CDR2 (germline): KGHDR, SFDVKD. The CDR3 has 14 amino acids. The CDR3 spells CATSEGGSNQPQHF.

The gene calls are TRBV7-3 and TRBJ1-2; the D call of TRBD1 rests on TCRdb alone, since no DNA is present to check it. Germline V gene data show CDR1 as SGHTA and CDR2 as FQGTGA. The CDR3 consists of 16 residues. The CDR3 here is CASSESGTGVNYGYTF.

The chain uses TRBV7-9 and TRBJ2-7. This CDR3 is built from 13 residues. Germline CDR1 is SEHNR and CDR2 is FQNEAQ (reference sequence). This CDR3 reads CASSPREAYEQYF.

The V and J genes are TRBV5-4 and TRBJ2-7; TCRdb calls TRBD2, which cannot be checked without DNA. CDR3 size: 14 residues. Germline values: CDR1 SGHNT, CDR2 YYREEE (reference sequence). The CDR3 spells CASSLGQGLYEQYF.

The chain couples TRBV27 to TRBJ1-1; the D gene TCRdb calls, TRBD1, cannot be checked with no DNA. The CDR3 is 13 residues long. Germline assignment: CDR1 MNHEY and CDR2 SMNVEV (reference sequence). The CDR3 loop reads CASSSAPSAEAFF.

V gene TRBV3-1 combines with J gene TRBJ2-2. CDR1 is LGHDT and CDR2 is YNNKEL in the germline V gene (reference sequence). This CDR3 has 15 residues. The CDR3 here is CASGPRSANTGELFF.

The chain recombines TRBV6-5 with TRBJ2-7; TCRdb's D call, TRBD1, is unchecked because there is no DNA. The CDR3 is 14 residues long. CDR1 is MNHEY and CDR2 is SVGAGI in the germline V gene. CDR3 region: CASSYAQGSYEQYF.

This sequence joins TRBV7-9 and TRBJ2-7. This CDR3 spans 16 amino acids. Germline CDR1 is SEHNR and CDR2 is FQNEAQ (reference sequence). The CDR3 here is CASSPDVGFATYEQYF.

The chain is built from TRBV29-1 and TRBJ2-4; TCRdb returns TRBD2, unconfirmable since there is no DNA. This CDR3 contains 12 residues. Per the germline V gene, CDR1 is SQVTM and CDR2 is ANQGSEA. The CDR3 here is CSATGRAGIQYF.

The chain recombines TRBV25-1 with TRBJ2-3; TCRdb calls TRBD2, which cannot be checked without DNA. This CDR3 comprises 13 residues. Germline V gene data show CDR1 as MGHDK and CDR2 as SYGVNS. CDR3 sequence reads: CATRDGARDTQYF.

The rearrangement links TRBV29-1 to TRBJ2-1; the TRBD1 assignment by TCRdb is unverifiable without DNA. The CDR3 extends over 16 amino acids. Germline loops: CDR1 SQVTM, CDR2 ANQGSEA. CDR3 in amino acids: CSVEELVPDSYNEQFF.

The chain has TRBV28 and TRBJ2-3; TCRdb names TRBD1, which stays unverified in the absence of DNA. The CDR3 totals 13 residues. From germline, CDR1 is MDHEN and CDR2 SYDVKM. CDR3 loop: CASSLAGTFTQYF.

This chain connects TRBV20-1 to TRBJ2-3; TCRdb designates TRBD1, a call that cannot be tested without DNA. This CDR3 comprises 14 residues. Germline V gene sequence: CDR1 DFQATT, CDR2 SNEGSKA (reference sequence). The CDR3 protein is CSASCGEGTDTQYF.

The chain joins TRBV7-9 to TRBJ2-5; TCRdb names TRBD2, which stays unverified in the absence of DNA. The CDR3 is made up of 16 amino acids. CDR1 is SEHNR, CDR2 FQNEAQ, per germline (reference sequence). CDR3 protein: CASSLGGRVGKMTQYF.

The chain couples TRBV9 to TRBJ2-5; TCRdb lists TRBD2, though no DNA is available to test this call. CDR1 SGDLS and CDR2 YYNGEE come from the germline V gene. This CDR3 is 15 amino acids long. This chain's CDR3 is CASRPSGGALETQYF.

This chain joins TRBV11-2 and TRBJ2-7; TCRdb lists TRBD1, though no DNA is available to test this call. The CDR3 loop spans 14 amino acids. Germline V gives CDR1 SGHAT, CDR2 FQNNGV. The chain's CDR3 is CASTGTGGVGEQYF. Using reference TRBV11-2 and TRBJ2-7 for the parts outside the CDR3, the full variable domain is EAGVAQSPRYKIIEKRQSVAFWCNPISGHATLYWYQQILGQGPKLLIQFQNNGVVDDSQLPKDRFSAERLKGVDSTLKIQPAKLEDSAVYLCASTGTGGVGEQYFGPGTRLTVT.

Here the CDR3 reads CASSLARGGNTIYF. V is TRBV7-2 and J is TRBJ1-3; TCRdb picks TRBD1, but there is no DNA to check that call. Germline values: CDR1 SGHTA, CDR2 FQGNSA. The CDR3 has 14 amino acids.

The rearrangement uses TRBV5-1 and TRBJ1-2; the D call from TCRdb, TRBD1, cannot be confirmed without DNA. The length of the CDR3 is 14 residues. Germline V gene data show CDR1 as SGHRS and CDR2 as YFSETQ. Here the CDR3 reads CASSFRQANYGYTF.

The chain employs TRBV5-1 and TRBJ2-7. This CDR3 spans 15 amino acids. CDR1 is SGHRS, CDR2 YFSETQ, per germline. CDR3: CASSLEQTASYEQYF.

J is TRBJ2-4 and V is TRBV4-3; the D gene TCRdb calls, TRBD2, cannot be checked with no DNA. This CDR3 region has 18 residues. Germline V gene sequence: CDR1 LGHNA, CDR2 YSLEER. The CDR3 is CASSQEPRTSAAKNIQYF.

The V call is TRBV7-2, the J call TRBJ2-3; checking the TCRdb D call of TRBD2 is not possible without DNA. Germline assignment: CDR1 SGHTA and CDR2 FQGNSA. This CDR3 has 16 amino acids. The CDR3 region is CASSSRESVGPDTQYF.

CDR3 region: CASSPSGRGVDTQYF. The chain couples TRBV27 to TRBJ2-3; TCRdb outputs TRBD1, but without DNA this stays unchecked. Looked up from germline, CDR1 is MNHEY and CDR2 is SMNVEV (reference sequence). This CDR3 is built from 15 residues.

The chain employs TRBV6-1 and TRBJ1-5; with no DNA, the TCRdb D assignment of TRBD1 cannot be verified. Germline CDR1 MNHNS, CDR2 SASEGT. CDR3 size: 12 residues. CDR3 loop: CASSEDRAAQHF.

This chain links TRBV5-1 with TRBJ1-1; TCRdb gives TRBD1 as the D gene, but with no DNA this cannot be confirmed. The length of the CDR3 is 15 residues. Germline CDR1 is SGHRS and CDR2 is YFSETQ. CDR3 residues: CASSWTTQGNTEAFF.

CDR3: CASSPAGSGNTIYF. The gene calls are TRBV12-3 or TRBV12-4 and TRBJ1-3. CDR3 length: 14 amino acids.